This T cell receptor (beta chain) stems from a study of T cell repertoires in cytomegalovirus infection (dated by TCRdb to about 2019). As for the study more broadly: Recently identified HLA-C-restricted CMV epitopes, whose presentation resists viral immunomodulation, were targeted by peptide stimulations together with well-studied HLA-B-restricted epitopes. Because public TCR beta signatures pointed to carriage of CMV infection together with the matching HLA type, the HLA type of each donor mattered for the analysis. Overall results and qualifications from the work: In both this cohort and an independent cohort of a few hundred donors, the cumulative frequency of public TCR beta family members distinguished carriers of CMV infection plus the relevant HLA type. The ex vivo response was dominated by HLA-C-restricted CMV-specific TCR beta clonotypes, and the single most frequent clonotype in two of eight donors was supplied by these HLA-C-restricted clonotypes.

Instrument used: Illumina HiSeq 1500. In-frame beta chains were kept once TCRdb had trimmed the public reads at Q25 with fastp and called clones with MiXCR. Every CDR3 protein is listed once, alongside the most common genes and DNA of its rows. Present in this sample are about 570,000 distinct CDR3 sequences, roughly 43% of which were seen just once. The leading ten clones occupy 48% of the sample. Interpreted using the paper, the treatment or condition label stands for: in vitro stimulation with specific CMV peptide epitopes to enrich CMV-specific T cells. The CDR1 and CDR2 encoded by the germline V gene (reference sequence) are DFQATT and SNEGSKA. V and J lose 3 bases and 1 base, and a span of 11 bases separates them. Its CDR3 holds 14 amino acids, cysteine through phenylalanine. The kept DNA is CDR3 alone, 42 bases in frame from the first base. This clonotype has only a few counts. Its antigen remains unidentified. Base quality data are lacking; no much larger clone is found one base away.

In this chain, TRBV20-1 is recombined with TRBJ2-3; the D gene identity is not certain. This clonotype was obtained from a human donor in good health (CMV status not recorded). Some clones in this sample may be carry-over from other donors' samples. Sequences were derived from cultured PBMCs, sampled from culture after CMV antigen stimulation. The CDR3 region reads CSASLRPGTDTQYF. The sequenced DNA: TGCAGTGCTAGTCTCAGGCCGGGCACAGATACGCAGTATTTT.